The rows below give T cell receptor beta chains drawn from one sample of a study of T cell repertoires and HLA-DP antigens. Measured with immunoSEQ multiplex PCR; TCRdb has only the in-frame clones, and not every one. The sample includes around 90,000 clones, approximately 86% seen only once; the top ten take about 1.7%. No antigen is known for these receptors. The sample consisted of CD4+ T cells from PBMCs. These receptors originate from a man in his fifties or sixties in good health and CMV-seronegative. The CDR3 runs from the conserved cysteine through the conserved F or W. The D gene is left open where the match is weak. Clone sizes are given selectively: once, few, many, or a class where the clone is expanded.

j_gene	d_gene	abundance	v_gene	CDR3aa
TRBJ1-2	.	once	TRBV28	CASSFPRGYTF
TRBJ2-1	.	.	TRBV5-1	CASRADVSSYNEQFF
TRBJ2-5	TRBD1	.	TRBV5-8	CASSWGQGSPETQYF
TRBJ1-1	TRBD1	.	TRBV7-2	CASSLQGGRLNTEAFF
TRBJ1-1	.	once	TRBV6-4	CASSERGNTEAFF
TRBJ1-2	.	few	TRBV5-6	CASSLAGVAGGYTF
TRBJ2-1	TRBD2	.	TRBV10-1	CASRRGGAGDEQFF
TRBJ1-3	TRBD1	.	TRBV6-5	CASSLTGARNTIYF
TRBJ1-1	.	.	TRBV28	CASHPGGARVNTEAFF
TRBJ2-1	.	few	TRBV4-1	CASSQGGLRNNEQFF
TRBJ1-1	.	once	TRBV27	CASSLWGQRGTEAFF
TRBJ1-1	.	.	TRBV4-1	CASSLTDRKYMNTEAFF
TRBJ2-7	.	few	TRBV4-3	CASSQEQGGTYEQYF
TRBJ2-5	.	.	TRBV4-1	CASSQGLDKGTQYF
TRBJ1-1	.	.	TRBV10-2	CASSEIAGQNTEAFF
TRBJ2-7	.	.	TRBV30	CAWSALGMGWEQYF
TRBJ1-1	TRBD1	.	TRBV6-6	CASSPGTGPGEAFF
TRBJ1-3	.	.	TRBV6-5	CASSYGPRNTIYF
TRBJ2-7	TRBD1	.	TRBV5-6	CASSSTGGPYEQYF
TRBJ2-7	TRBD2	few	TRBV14	CASSQDVRLAGGTYEQYF
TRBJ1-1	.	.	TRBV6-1	CASSDVGGRTEAFF